These 18 T cell receptor beta chains were sequenced from one sample in a study of blood T cell repertoires in COVID-19. Only in-frame clones appear in the TCRdb table, and some are missing; sequencing was by immunoSEQ multiplex PCR. Here the sample spans 300,000 to 400,000 clones, roughly 89% being singletons. The sequenced sample was peripheral blood. The receptors were sampled from a young man with COVID-19, enrolled during active disease.

This chain connects TRBV16 to TRBJ1-1; D is uncertain. CDR3 length: 13 amino acids. V gave up 0 bases and J gave up 7 bases, with 9 bases separating them. Germline V gene data show CDR1 as KGHSY and CDR2 as FQNENV. The CDR3: CASSQSLEVEAFF. The CDR3 nucleotides are TGTGCCAGCAGCCAATCGTTAGAGGTTGAAGCTTTCTTT.

V usage is TRBV24-1 and J usage is TRBJ2-3; 7 bases line up with TRBD1. This CDR3 has 16 amino acids. CDR1 is KGHDR and CDR2 is SFDVKD in the germline V gene. V lost 3 bases to trimming and J lost 0 bases; unmatched junction nucleotides: 5. The CDR3 DNA sequence: TGTGCCACCAGTGATGGGGGACAGCCAAGCACAGATACGCAGTATTTT. Encoded protein: CATSDGGQPSTDTQYF.

This chain uses TRBV19 with TRBJ2-5; 7 bases line up with TRBD1. V lost 8 bases, J lost 1 base, and 10 bases stayed unmatched. CDR3 length: 15 amino acids. CDR1 is LNHDA and CDR2 is SQIVND in the germline V gene (reference sequence). CDR3 amino acids: CASSSDRLLQETQYF. As DNA, the CDR3 is TGTGCCAGTTCTTCGGACAGGCTCCTCCAAGAGACCCAGTACTTC. The complete variable domain, with remaining parts taken from reference TRBV19 and TRBJ2-5, reads DGGITQSPKYLFRKEGQNVTLSCEQNLNHDAMYWYRQDPGQGLRLIYYSQIVNDFQKGDIAEGYSVSREKKESFPLTVTSAQKNPTAFYLCASSSDRLLQETQYFGPGTRLLVL.

The chain couples TRBV30 to TRBJ1-1; D uncertain. This CDR3 spans 14 amino acids. V lost 2 bases to trimming and J lost 4 bases, with 14 bases between them. Germline V lookup: CDR1 GTSNPN, CDR2 SVGIG (reference sequence). For the CDR3, the DNA is TGTGCCTGGAGTCAAAGAGGGCTTGGCACTGAAGCTTTCTTT. Translating gives CAWSQRGLGTEAFF.

This chain uses TRBV9 with TRBJ2-3; 7 bases align to TRBD2. Per the germline V gene, CDR1 is SGDLS and CDR2 is YYNGEE. V gave up 2 bases and J gave up 3 bases; unmatched junction bases: 3. The CDR3 totals 14 residues. The CDR3 DNA sequence: TGTGCCAGCAGCGTCGCACTAGCGACAGATACGCAGTATTTT. Translating it yields CASSVALATDTQYF.

The V call is TRBV28, the J call TRBJ2-1, with 8 bases that match TRBD2. Germline CDR1 reads MDHEN; CDR2 reads SYDVKM. V shed 2 bases, J shed 1 base, and the junction held 7 bases outside the gene matches. The CDR3 contains 17 residues. CDR3 in DNA: TGTGCCAGCAGTTTAATTGGCGGGAGGCGTTCCTACAATGAGCAGTTCTTC. Its protein product is CASSLIGGRRSYNEQFF.

The chain's CDR3 is CASSQGLAGANEQYF. In DNA form, the CDR3 reads TGTGCCAGCTCACAAGGACTAGCGGGAGCGAACGAGCAGTACTTC. The chain is built from TRBV18 and TRBJ2-7, with 13 bases fitting TRBD2. Germline V gene lookup returns CDR1 KGHSH and CDR2 LQKENI. V lost 4 bases and J lost 5; bases outside the gene matches: 5. This CDR3 region has 15 residues.

J is TRBJ2-7 and V is TRBV11-2; 12 nucleotides line up with TRBD1. Germline values: CDR1 SGHAT, CDR2 FQNNGV. With V trimmed by 1 base and J by 5 bases, 9 bases remained unmatched. The CDR3 loop spans 17 amino acids. The CDR3 loop reads CASSLVPGTGGANEQYF. Here the CDR3 DNA reads TGTGCCAGCAGCTTAGTTCCCGGGACAGGGGGCGCAAACGAGCAGTACTTC.

This clone was counted a single time. The genes are TRBV10-3 and TRBJ1-1; TRBD1 is a possible D gene (5 bases). This CDR3 comprises 12 residues. Germline V gene lookup returns CDR1 ENHRY and CDR2 SYGVKD. The ends were cut back, 8 bases at V and 2 bases at J, with 9 bases in the middle. The CDR3 reads CAIGWTNTEAFF. CDR3 in DNA: TGTGCCATCGGCTGGACAAACACTGAAGCTTTCTTT.

This clone was seen a few times. This chain connects TRBV6-5 to TRBJ2-3; 7 bases agree with TRBD1. This CDR3 region has 15 residues. J lost 0 bases, V lost 6 bases, and 6 bases had no gene match. Germline CDR1 is MNHEY and CDR2 is SVGAGI. This CDR3 reads CASRTGTDSTDTQYF. For the CDR3, the DNA is TGTGCCAGCAGGACCGGGACAGACAGCACAGATACGCAGTATTTT.

This clone was seen a single time. The chain couples TRBV10-3 to TRBJ1-1; no definite D call. The CDR3 totals 12 residues. With 3 bases removed from V and 10 bases from J, the gap between germline ends came to 12 bases. Germline V lookup: CDR1 ENHRY, CDR2 SYGVKD. CDR3 sequence (DNA): TGTGCCATCAGTGATACTGGAGGGAGAGCTTTCTTT. Protein product: CAISDTGGRAFF.

The chain recombines TRBV28 with TRBJ1-2; a weak D match, TRBD1 (6 bases). This CDR3 contains 13 residues. The V gene's germline CDR1 is MDHEN and CDR2 SYDVKM. V was trimmed by 10 bases and J by 7 bases, leaving 19 bases between them. CDR3 DNA sequence: TGTGCCACAAACGGGGGGGGGCTTGCTGGCTACACCTTC. It specifies CATNGGGLAGYTF.

V is TRBV5-1 and J is TRBJ2-5, with 13 bases identical to TRBD2. CDR1 and CDR2 (germline): SGHRS, YFSETQ. After removal of 0 bases from V and 5 bases from J, the junction contained 4 bases not matched to a gene. The CDR3 runs 16 residues. CDR3 amino acids: CASSLGTSGSYETQYF. The CDR3 nucleotides are TGCGCCAGCAGCTTGGGGACTAGCGGGAGTTATGAGACCCAGTACTTC.

Only a few counts were recorded for this clone. The rearrangement links TRBV9 to TRBJ1-2; TRBD1 aligns across 7 bases. The CDR3 contains 16 residues. From germline, CDR1 is SGDLS and CDR2 YYNGEE. V lost 0 bases to trimming and J lost 5 bases; unmatched junction nucleotides: 10. The CDR3 region has the DNA TGTGCCAGCAGCGTAGAGGGACAGCCGCTTACTTATGGCTACACCTTC. Its translation is CASSVEGQPLTYGYTF.

CDR3 loop: CASSSQVGQPQHF. CDR3 sequence (DNA): TGTGCCAGTAGTTCGCAGGTGGGCCAGCCCCAGCATTTT. This sequence joins TRBV19 and TRBJ1-5; no definite D call. This CDR3 is 13 amino acids long. Trimming took off 5 bases at V and 7 bases at J, with 12 bases between the two ends. Per germline, CDR1 LNHDA and CDR2 SQIVND (reference sequence).

V and J are TRBV18 and TRBJ1-1; 10 bases agree with TRBD1. V was clipped by 3 bases and J by 4 bases; unmatched bases: 2. The CDR3 runs to 14 residues. Germline CDR1 KGHSH, CDR2 LQKENI. CDR3 residues: CASSPGQGSTEAFF. Here the CDR3 DNA reads TGTGCCAGCTCACCGGGACAGGGGTCCACTGAAGCTTTCTTT.

V gene TRBV27 combines with J gene TRBJ1-1; 8 positions match TRBD1. The CDR3 contains 15 residues. Germline assignment: CDR1 MNHEY and CDR2 SMNVEV (reference sequence). With 4 bases clipped from V and 4 bases from J, the junction kept 8 bases outside the gene matches. The CDR3, as DNA: TGTGCCAGCAGTTCCGGACAGGGCTTGACCACTGAAGCTTTCTTT. It codes for CASSSGQGLTTEAFF.

V usage is TRBV5-8 and J usage is TRBJ2-5; D call uncertain. Trimming removed 1 base from V and 1 base from J, with 14 bases in between. CDR1 SGHTS and CDR2 YDEGEE come from the germline V gene. CDR3 length: 16 amino acids. In nucleotides, the CDR3 is TGTGCCAGCAGCTTGATTGCTCCGGGTGGCCAAGAGACCCAGTACTTC. It yields the protein CASSLIAPGGQETQYF.